The entry that follows covers one TCR beta chain sequence. What it recognizes is unknown. This entry is derived from a study of fetal regulatory T cell absence and autoimmunity. Findings of the study overall: In IPEX syndrome, oligoclonal enrichment was read as supporting prenatal antigen-driven autoimmunity in the pancreas. Pancreas TCRs were oligoclonally enriched versus cord blood, some clones over 80-fold.

The survey-level immunoSEQ assay was used. Using immunoSEQ multiplex PCR, the repertoire was profiled, and TCRdb retains in-frame clones only, with some absent. The sample contains about 50,000 clones, roughly 83% of which appear only once. Germline V lookup: CDR1 SGHRS, CDR2 YFSETQ. The CDR3 covers 12 residues. With V trimmed by 2 bases and J by 9 bases, 4 bases remained unmatched. This chain joins TRBV5-1 and TRBJ2-7; 8 positions match TRBD1. Input material: cord blood. The clonotype was recovered from a newborn boy with IPEX syndrome. CDR3 amino acids: CASSFDRGGQYF. The CDR3 DNA sequence: TGCGCCAGCAGCTTTGACAGGGGAGGGCAGTACTTC.